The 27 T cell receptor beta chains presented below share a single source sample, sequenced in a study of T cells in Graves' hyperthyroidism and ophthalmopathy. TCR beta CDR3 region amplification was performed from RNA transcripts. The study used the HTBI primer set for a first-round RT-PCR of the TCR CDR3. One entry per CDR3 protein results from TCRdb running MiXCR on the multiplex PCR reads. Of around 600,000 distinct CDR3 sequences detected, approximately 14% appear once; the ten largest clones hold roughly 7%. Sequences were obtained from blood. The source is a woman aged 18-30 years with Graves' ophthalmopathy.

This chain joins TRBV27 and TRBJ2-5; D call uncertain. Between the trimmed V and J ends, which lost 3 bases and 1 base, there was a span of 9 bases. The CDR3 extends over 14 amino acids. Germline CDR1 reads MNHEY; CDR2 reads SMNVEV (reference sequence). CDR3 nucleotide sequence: TGTGCCAGCAGTTTCCGCGGTAGCCAAGAGACCCAGTACTTC. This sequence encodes CASSFRGSQETQYF.

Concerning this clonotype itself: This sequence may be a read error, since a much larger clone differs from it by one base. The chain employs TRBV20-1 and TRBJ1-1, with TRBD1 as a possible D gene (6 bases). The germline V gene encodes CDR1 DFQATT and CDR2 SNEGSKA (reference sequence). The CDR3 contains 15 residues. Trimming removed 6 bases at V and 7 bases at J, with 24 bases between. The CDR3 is CSARRYGGGLGEAFF. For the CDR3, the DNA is TGCAGTGCGCGGAGGTACGGGGGCGGGTTAGGTGAAGCTTTCTTT.

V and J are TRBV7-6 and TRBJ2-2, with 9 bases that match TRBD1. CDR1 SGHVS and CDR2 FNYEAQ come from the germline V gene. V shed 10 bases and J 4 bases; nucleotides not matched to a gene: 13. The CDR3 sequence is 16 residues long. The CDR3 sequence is CATSDRDRDVTGELFF. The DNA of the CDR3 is TGTGCCACCTCTGACCGGGACAGGGATGTCACCGGGGAGCTGTTTTTT.

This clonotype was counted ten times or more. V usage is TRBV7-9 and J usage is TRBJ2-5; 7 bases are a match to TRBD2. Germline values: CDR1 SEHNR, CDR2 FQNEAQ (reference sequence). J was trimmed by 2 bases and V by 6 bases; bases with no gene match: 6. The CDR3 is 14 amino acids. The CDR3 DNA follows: TGTGCCAGCAGACGTGACGGGGGGCAAGAGACCCAGTACTTC. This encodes CASRRDGGQETQYF.

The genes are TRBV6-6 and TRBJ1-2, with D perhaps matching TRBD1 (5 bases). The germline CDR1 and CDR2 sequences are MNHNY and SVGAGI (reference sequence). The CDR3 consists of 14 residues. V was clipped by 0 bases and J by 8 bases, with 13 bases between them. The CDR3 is CASSYSWQGRGYTF. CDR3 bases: TGTGCCAGCAGTTACTCGTGGCAGGGCAGGGGCTACACCTTC.

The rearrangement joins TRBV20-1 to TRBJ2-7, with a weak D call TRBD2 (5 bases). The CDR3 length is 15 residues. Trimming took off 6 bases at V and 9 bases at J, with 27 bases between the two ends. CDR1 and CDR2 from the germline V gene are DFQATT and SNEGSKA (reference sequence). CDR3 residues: CSAHGPEGSTWAQYF. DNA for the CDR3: TGCAGTGCCCATGGGCCCGAGGGATCTACGTGGGCGCAGTACTTC.

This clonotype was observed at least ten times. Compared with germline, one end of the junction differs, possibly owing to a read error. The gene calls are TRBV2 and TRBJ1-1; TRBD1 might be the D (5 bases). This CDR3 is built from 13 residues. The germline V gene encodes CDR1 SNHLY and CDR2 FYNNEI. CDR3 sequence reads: CAGSDWGWTEAFF. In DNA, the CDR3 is TGTGCCGGCAGTGATTGGGGGTGGACTGAAGCTTTCTTT.

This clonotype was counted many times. For the CDR3, the DNA is TGTGCCAGCAGTTACTCGGGGCCTCCCCTCACAGATACGCAGTATTTT. Translation gives CASSYSGPPLTDTQYF. J is TRBJ2-3 and V is TRBV6-5; D is possibly TRBD1 (5 bases). The CDR3 has 16 residues. Germline V gene sequence: CDR1 MNHEY, CDR2 SVGAGI. The V and J ends lost 0 bases and 2 bases respectively, with 12 bases between them.

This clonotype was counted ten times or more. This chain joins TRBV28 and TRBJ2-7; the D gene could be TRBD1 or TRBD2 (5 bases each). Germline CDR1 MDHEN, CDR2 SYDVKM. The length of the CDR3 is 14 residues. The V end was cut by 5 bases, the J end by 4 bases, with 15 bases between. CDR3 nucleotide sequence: TGTGCCAGCAGTCCAAGGGACGGGACGTACGAGCAGTACTTC. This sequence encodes CASSPRDGTYEQYF.

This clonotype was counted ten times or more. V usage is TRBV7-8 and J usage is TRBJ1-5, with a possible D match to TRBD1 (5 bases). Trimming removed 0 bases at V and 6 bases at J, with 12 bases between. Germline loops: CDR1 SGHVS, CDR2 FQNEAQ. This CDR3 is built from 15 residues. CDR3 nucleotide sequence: TGTGCCAGCAGCTTAGCGGGCAGGGCGGGTCAGCCCCAGCATTTT. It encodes CASSLAGRAGQPQHF. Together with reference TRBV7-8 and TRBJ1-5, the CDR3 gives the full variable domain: GAGVSQSPRYKVAKRGQDVALRCDPISGHVSLFWYQQALGQGPEFLTYFQNEAQLDKSGLPSDRFFAERPEGSVSTLKIQRTQQEDSAVYLCASSLAGRAGQPQHFGDGTRLSIL.

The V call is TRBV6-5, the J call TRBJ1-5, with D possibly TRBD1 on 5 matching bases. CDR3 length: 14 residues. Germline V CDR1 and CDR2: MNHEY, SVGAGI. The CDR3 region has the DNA TGTGCGGATACAGGAAAAGCGAGCAATCAGCCCCAGCATTTT. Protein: CADTGKASNQPQHF.

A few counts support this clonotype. CDR3 bases: TGTGCCAGCAGCCTCCGGACAGGCACTGAAGCTTTCTTT. It encodes CASSLRTGTEAFF. The rearrangement joins TRBV9 to TRBJ1-1; 7 bases match TRBD1. This CDR3 region has 13 residues. In germline, CDR1 is SGDLS, CDR2 YYNGEE. Trimming took 4 bases from V and 4 from J; bases not matched to a gene: 4.

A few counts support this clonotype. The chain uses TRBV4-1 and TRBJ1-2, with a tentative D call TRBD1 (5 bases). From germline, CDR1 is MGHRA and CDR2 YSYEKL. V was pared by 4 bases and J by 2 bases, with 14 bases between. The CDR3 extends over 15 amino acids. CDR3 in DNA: TGCGCCAGCAGCCCGTTCGCAGACAGAAACTATGGCTACACCTTC. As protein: CASSPFADRNYGYTF.

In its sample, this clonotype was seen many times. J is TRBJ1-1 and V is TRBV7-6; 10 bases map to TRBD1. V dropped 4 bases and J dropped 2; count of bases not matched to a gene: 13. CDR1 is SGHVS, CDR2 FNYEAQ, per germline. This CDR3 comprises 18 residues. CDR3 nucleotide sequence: TGTGCCAGCAGCTCAGCAAACTGGGACAGGGGAGGAAACACTGAAGCTTTCTTT. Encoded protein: CASSSANWDRGGNTEAFF.

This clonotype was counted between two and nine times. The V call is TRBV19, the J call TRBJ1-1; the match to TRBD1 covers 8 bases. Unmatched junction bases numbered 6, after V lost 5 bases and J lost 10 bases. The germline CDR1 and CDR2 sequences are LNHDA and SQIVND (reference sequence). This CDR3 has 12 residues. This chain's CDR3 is CASSFTTGGAFF. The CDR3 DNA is TGTGCCAGTAGTTTCACTACAGGGGGAGCTTTCTTT.

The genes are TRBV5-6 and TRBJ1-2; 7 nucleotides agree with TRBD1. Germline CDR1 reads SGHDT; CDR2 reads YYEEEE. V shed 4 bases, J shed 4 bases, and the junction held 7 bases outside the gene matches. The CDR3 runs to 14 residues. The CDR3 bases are TGTGCCAGCAGCAGGGGACAGCCGAGCTATGGCTACACCTTC. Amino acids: CASSRGQPSYGYTF.

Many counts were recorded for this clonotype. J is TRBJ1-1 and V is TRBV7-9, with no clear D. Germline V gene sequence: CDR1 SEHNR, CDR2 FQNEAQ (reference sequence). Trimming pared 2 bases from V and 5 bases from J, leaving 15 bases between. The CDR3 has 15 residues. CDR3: CASSLTGPSGTEAFF. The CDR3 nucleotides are TGTGCCAGCAGCTTAACCGGACCTTCCGGAACTGAAGCTTTCTTT.

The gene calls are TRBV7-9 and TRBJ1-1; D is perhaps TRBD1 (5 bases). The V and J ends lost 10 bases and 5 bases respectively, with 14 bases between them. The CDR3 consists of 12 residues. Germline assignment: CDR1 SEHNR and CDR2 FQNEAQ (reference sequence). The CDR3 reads CATSDQGTEAFF. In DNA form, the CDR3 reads TGTGCCACCAGTGACCAGGGTACTGAAGCTTTCTTT.

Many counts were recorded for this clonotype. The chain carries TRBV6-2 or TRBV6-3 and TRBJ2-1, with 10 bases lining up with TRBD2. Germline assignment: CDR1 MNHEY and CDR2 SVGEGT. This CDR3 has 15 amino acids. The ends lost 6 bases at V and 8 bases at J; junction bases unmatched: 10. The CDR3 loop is CASSPSGSGRDEQFF. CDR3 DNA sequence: TGTGCCAGCAGCCCTAGCGGGAGCGGTAGAGATGAGCAGTTCTTC.

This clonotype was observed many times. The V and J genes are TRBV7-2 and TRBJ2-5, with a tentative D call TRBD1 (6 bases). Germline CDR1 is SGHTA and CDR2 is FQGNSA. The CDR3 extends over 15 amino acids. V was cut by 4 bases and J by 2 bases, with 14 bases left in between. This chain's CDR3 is CASSSQQGLQETQYF. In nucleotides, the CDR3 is TGTGCCAGCAGCTCCCAACAGGGTTTACAAGAGACCCAGTACTTC.

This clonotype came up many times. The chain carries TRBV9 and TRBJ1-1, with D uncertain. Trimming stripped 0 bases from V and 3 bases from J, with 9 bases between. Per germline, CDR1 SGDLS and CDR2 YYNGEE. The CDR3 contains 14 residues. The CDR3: CASSVAWVDTEAFF. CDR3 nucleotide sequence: TGTGCCAGCAGCGTAGCTTGGGTAGACACTGAAGCTTTCTTT.

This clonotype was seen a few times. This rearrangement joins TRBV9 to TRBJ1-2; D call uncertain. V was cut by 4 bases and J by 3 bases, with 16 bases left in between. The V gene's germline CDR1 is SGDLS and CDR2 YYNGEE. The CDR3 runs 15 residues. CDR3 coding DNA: TGTGCCAGCAGCCCCGGGGTGGGTAATGACTATGGCTACACCTTC. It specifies CASSPGVGNDYGYTF. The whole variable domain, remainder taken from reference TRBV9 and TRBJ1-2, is DSGVTQTPKHLITATGQRVTLRCSPRSGDLSVYWYQQSLDQGLQFLIQYYNGEERAKGNILERFSAQQFPDLHSELNLSSLELGDSALYFCASSPGVGNDYGYTFGSGTRLTVV.

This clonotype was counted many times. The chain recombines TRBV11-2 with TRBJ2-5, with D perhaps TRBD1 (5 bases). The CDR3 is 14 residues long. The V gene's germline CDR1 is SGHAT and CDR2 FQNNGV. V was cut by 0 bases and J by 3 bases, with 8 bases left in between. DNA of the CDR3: TGTGCCAGCAGCTTAGAGGCCAGGGAAGAGACCCAGTACTTC. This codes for CASSLEAREETQYF.

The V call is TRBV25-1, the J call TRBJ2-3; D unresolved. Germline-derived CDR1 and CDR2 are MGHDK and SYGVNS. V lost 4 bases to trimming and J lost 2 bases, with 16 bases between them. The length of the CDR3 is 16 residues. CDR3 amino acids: CASSVSSHRITDTQYF. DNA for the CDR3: TGTGCCAGCAGTGTGTCTTCACACCGAATCACAGATACGCAGTATTTT.

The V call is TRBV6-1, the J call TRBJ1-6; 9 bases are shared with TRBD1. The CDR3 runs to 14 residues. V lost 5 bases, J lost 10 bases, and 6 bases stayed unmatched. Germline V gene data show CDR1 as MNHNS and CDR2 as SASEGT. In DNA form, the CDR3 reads TGTGCCAGCAGTCCCGGGACAGGGCCGTCACCCCTCCACTTT. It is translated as CASSPGTGPSPLHF.

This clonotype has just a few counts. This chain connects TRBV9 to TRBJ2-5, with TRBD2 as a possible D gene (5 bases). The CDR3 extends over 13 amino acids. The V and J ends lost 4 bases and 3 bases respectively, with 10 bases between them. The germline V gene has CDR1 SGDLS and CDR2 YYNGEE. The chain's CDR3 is CASSRGGEETQYF. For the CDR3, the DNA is TGTGCCAGCAGCCGCGGAGGAGAAGAGACCCAGTACTTC.

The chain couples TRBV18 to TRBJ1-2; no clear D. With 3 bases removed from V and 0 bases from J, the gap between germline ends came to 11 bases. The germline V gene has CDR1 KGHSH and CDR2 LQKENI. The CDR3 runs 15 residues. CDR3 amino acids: CASSPSQLANYGYTF. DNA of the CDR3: TGTGCCAGCTCACCCAGCCAGTTAGCTAACTATGGCTACACCTTC.